The source of this T cell receptor beta chain is a study of CD8+CD57+ T cells in acquired aplastic anemia. Whole-study context: Sorted cells (CD4+ and CD8+) yielded DNA amounts that averaged roughly 3.5 ug.

Genomic DNA, serving as template, underwent TCR beta VDJ and CDR3 profiling. TCRdb itself ran the reads through MiXCR, one entry per CDR3 protein. The table records about 42,000 distinct CDR3 sequences, 55% to 80% of them present only once. This clonotype is a singleton in its sample. Its antigen remains unknown. One end of the junction does not line up with germline, which may come from a read error. The CDR3 sequence is 14 residues long. Germline values: CDR1 LGHNA, CDR2 YSLEER. Points from the study as a whole: The study identified almost 30 CD8+ CDR3 sequences shared by patients and controls.

This clonotype originated in a human donor in good health, serving as a control. The rearrangement joins TRBV4-3 to TRBJ2-3; no firm D call. Specimen: sorted CD4+, CD8+, or CD8+CD57+ T cells (not recorded which) from PBMCs. The CDR3 is CASSQMQASDTQYF. The DNA for the CDR3 is TGCGCCAGCAGCCAAATGCAGGCTTCAGATACGCAGTATTTC.